This passage covers 3 T cell receptor beta chains from one sample sequenced in a study of T cell clusters in autoimmune cytopenias. Tens of thousands of genome equivalents of blood DNA were amplified for TRB. TRB was amplified by touch-down multiplex PCR, primer pools A and B combined. After re-calling the multiplex PCR reads, TCRdb lists one entry per CDR3 protein, DNA absent. Recorded for this sample: approximately 6,400 distinct CDR3 sequences. Sequenced: peripheral blood. The source of these receptors is a human donor with an autoimmune cytopenia or autoimmune hepatitis (not recorded which).

The gene calls are TRBV7-2 and TRBJ1-5; no DNA is available, so the TRBD1 call from TCRdb remains unchecked. This CDR3 is 15 amino acids long. Germline V CDR1 and CDR2: SGHTA, FQGNSA. CDR3: CASSLTGQGSQPQHF.

V usage is TRBV5-1 and J usage is TRBJ1-1. CDR1 is SGHRS and CDR2 is YFSETQ in the germline V gene. The CDR3 is 13 amino acids. The CDR3 sequence: CASSFRGNTEAFF.

Measured by frequency, this clonotype is medium-sized. This chain uses TRBV11-3 with TRBJ2-5; TCRdb designates TRBD2, a call that cannot be tested without DNA. CDR1 SGHNT and CDR2 YENEEA come from the germline V gene. The CDR3 runs 14 residues. The CDR3 loop reads CASSLGLARETQYF.